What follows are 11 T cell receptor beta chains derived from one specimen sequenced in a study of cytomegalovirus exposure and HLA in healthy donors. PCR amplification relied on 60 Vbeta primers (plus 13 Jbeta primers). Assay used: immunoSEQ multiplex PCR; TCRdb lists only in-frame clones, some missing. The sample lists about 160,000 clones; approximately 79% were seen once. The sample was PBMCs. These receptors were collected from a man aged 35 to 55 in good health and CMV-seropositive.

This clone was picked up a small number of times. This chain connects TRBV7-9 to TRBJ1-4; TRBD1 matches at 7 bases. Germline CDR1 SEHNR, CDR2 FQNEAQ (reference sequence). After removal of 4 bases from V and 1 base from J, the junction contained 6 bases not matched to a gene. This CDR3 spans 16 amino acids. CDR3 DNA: TGTGCCAGCAGCTCAACAGGGGTTCAAACTAATGAAAAACTGTTTTTT. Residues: CASSSTGVQTNEKLFF. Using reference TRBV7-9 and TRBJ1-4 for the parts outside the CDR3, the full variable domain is DTGVSQNPRHKITKRGQNVTFRCDPISEHNRLYWYRQTLGQGPEFLTYFQNEAQLEKSRLLSDRFSAERPKGSFSTLEIQRTEQGDSAMYLCASSSTGVQTNEKLFFGSGTQLSVL.

The CDR3 DNA is TGTGCCTCCGCCCCAGGTCCCGTGGAGACCCAGTACTTC. Amino acids: CASAPGPVETQYF. The rearrangement joins TRBV28 to TRBJ2-5; D is ambiguous. Germline CDR1 and CDR2: MDHEN and SYDVKM. V lost 11 bases, J lost 5 bases, and 18 bases lay in between. There are 13 residues in the CDR3.

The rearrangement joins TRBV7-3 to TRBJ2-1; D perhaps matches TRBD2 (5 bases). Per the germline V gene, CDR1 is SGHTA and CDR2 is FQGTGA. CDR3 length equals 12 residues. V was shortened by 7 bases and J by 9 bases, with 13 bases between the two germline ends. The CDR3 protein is CASNQGRGEQFF. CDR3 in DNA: TGTGCCAGCAACCAAGGACGGGGTGAGCAGTTCTTC.

The CDR3 nucleotides are TGCAGCGTTGTTTTGAGCTCTGGGGCCAACGTCCTGACTTTC. Translation: CSVVLSSGANVLTF. The gene calls are TRBV29-1 and TRBJ2-6; D gene ambiguous. V gave up 4 bases and J gave up 0 bases, with 7 bases separating them. The CDR3 is made up of 14 amino acids. Looked up from germline, CDR1 is SQVTM and CDR2 is ANQGSEA.

The CDR3 nucleotides read TGTGCCAGCTCACCACGGGACAGGGTTCTCTACAATGAGCAGTTCTTC. Its translation: CASSPRDRVLYNEQFF. The rearrangement links TRBV18 to TRBJ2-1, with 9 bases identical to TRBD1. The CDR3 runs 16 residues. Germline-derived CDR1 and CDR2 are KGHSH and LQKENI. V lost 1 base, J lost 3 bases, and 4 bases stayed unmatched.

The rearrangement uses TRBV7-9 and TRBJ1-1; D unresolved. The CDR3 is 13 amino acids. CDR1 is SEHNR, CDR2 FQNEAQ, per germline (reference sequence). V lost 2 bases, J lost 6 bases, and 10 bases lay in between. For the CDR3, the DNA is TGTGCCAGCAGCTTATATTCCTTCCCTGAAGCTTTCTTT. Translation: CASSLYSFPEAFF.

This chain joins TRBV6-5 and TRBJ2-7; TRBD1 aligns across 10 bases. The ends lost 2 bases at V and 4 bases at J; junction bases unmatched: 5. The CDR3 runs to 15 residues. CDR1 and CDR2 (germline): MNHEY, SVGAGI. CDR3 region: CASSYGTGDLYEQYF. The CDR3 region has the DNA TGTGCCAGCAGTTACGGGACAGGGGATCTTTACGAGCAGTACTTC.

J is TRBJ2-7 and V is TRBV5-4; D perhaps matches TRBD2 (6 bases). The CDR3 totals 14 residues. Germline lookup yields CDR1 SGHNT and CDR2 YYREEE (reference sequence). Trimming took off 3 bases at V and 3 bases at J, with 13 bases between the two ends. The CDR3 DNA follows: TGTGCCAGCAGCTGGGCGGGGAGTATCTACGAGCAGTACTTC. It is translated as CASSWAGSIYEQYF. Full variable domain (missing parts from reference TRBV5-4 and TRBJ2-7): ETGVTQSPTHLIKTRGQQVTLRCSSQSGHNTVSWYQQALGQGPQFIFQYYREEENGRGNFPPRFSGLQFPNYSSELNVNALELDDSALYLCASSWAGSIYEQYFGPGTRLTVT.

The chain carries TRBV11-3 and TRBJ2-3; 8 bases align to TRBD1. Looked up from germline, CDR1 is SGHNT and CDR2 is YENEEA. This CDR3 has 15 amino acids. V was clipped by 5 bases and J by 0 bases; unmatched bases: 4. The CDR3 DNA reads TGTGCCAGCAGCCCCCGGACAGGGAGCACAGATACGCAGTATTTT. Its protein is CASSPRTGSTDTQYF. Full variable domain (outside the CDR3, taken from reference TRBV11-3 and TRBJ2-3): EAGVVQSPRYKIIEKKQPVAFWCNPISGHNTLYWYLQNLGQGPELLIRYENEEAVDDSQLPKDRFSAERLKGVDSTLKIQPAELGDSAVYLCASSPRTGSTDTQYFGPGTRLTVL.

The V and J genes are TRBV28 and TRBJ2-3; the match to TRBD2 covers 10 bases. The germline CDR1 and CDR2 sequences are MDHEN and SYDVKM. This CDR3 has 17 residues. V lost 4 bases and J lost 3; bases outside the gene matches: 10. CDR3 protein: CASSWGLAGGGTDTQYF. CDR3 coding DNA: TGTGCCAGCAGTTGGGGATTAGCGGGGGGCGGGACAGATACGCAGTATTTT. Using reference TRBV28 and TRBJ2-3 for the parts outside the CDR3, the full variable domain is DVKVTQSSRYLVKRTGEKVFLECVQDMDHENMFWYRQDPGLGLRLIYFSYDVKMKEKGDIPEGYSVSREKKERFSLILESASTNQTSMYLCASSWGLAGGGTDTQYFGPGTRLTVL.

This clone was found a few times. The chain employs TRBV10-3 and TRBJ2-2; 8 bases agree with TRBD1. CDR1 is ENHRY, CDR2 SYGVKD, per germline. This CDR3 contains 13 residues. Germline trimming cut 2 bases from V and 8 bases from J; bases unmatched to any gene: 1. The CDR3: CAISEGQGGELFF. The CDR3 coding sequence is TGTGCCATCAGTGAGGGACAGGGTGGGGAGCTGTTTTTT.